This record concerns one T cell receptor (beta chain) sequence. This record comes from a study of blood T cell repertoires in COVID-19. The CDR3 has 13 amino acids. From germline, CDR1 is SGHAT and CDR2 FQNNGV. V was clipped by 6 bases and J by 0 bases, with 8 bases between them. The data were produced by immunoSEQ multiplex PCR, yet TCRdb's version contains in-frame clones alone and is incomplete. The data contain approximately 210,000 clones, roughly 84% of them seen just once; the ten biggest clones take up about 6.8%. The chain joins TRBV11-2 to TRBJ1-1; TRBD1 is a possible D gene (6 bases). The source of this sequence is a woman aged 40 to 50 who had recovered from COVID-19. Sequenced: peripheral blood. CDR3 amino acids: CASRGGVNTEAFF. The CDR3 DNA follows: TGTGCCAGCAGAGGGGGGGTGAACACTGAAGCTTTCTTT.